These T cell receptor beta chains were read from a single sample in a study of long-term antiretroviral therapy in people with HIV. Data came from immunoSEQ multiplex PCR; TCRdb stores just in-frame clones and leaves some out. Among 15,000 to 20,000 clones listed, 79% were seen once. This sample comprised unsorted PBMCs, obtained at the start of antiretroviral therapy, before treatment. The receptors derive from a man between 18 and 35 years old with HIV. CDR3s include the opening cysteine and the closing phenylalanine or tryptophan. A D gene is named only where the DNA matches it firmly. Part of the rows lack a size; the others show once, few, many or a class for expanded clones.

13	NA	TRBV27	TRBJ2-7	once	CASSLTPVYEQYF	TGTGCCAGCAGTCTAACCCCCGTCTACGAGCAGTACTTC
13	NA	TRBV27	TRBJ2-2	NA	CASSLADTGELFF	TGTGCCAGCAGTCTGGCGGATACCGGGGAGCTGTTTTTT
15	NA	TRBV5-5	TRBJ1-2	NA	CASSLAAGLNYGYTF	TGTGCCAGCAGCTTGGCAGCAGGGCTTAACTATGGCTACACCTTC
16	TRBD1	TRBV4-1	TRBJ2-7	NA	CASSQGVTGGLYEQYF	TGCGCCAGCAGCCAAGGGGTGACAGGGGGTCTCTACGAGCAGTACTTC
13	NA	TRBV5-5	TRBJ2-7	NA	CASSLGQDYEQYF	TGTGCCAGCAGCTTGGGACAGGACTACGAGCAGTACTTC
22	TRBD1	TRBV28	TRBJ1-4	NA	CASSLFGTGEVISPLIGEKLFF	TGTGCCAGCAGTTTATTTGGGACAGGGGAAGTGATTTCCCCCTTGATCGGAGAAAAACTGTTTTTT
17	NA	TRBV28	TRBJ1-2	NA	CASSLYQGDWQGRGYTF	TGTGCCAGCAGTTTATATCAGGGCGATTGGCAGGGGAGAGGCTACACCTTC
15	NA	TRBV28	TRBJ2-3	NA	CASSLWETSTDTQYF	TGTGCCAGCAGTTTATGGGAGACCTCCACAGATACGCAGTATTTT
15	NA	TRBV7-2	TRBJ1-1	few	CASSFPGHLNTEAFF	TGTGCCAGCAGCTTTCCGGGACATCTGAACACTGAAGCTTTCTTT
13	NA	TRBV28	TRBJ1-1	NA	CASSLYRNTEAFF	TGTGCCAGCAGTTTATACAGGAACACTGAAGCTTTCTTT
14	NA	TRBV2	TRBJ1-4	NA	CASSRLTGGEKLFF	TGTGCCAGCAGTAGACTCACTGGGGGTGAAAAACTGTTTTTT
16	TRBD2	TRBV28	TRBJ2-3	NA	CASSGRRESFTDTQYF	TGTGCCAGCAGCGGGAGGAGGGAGTCCTTCACAGATACGCAGTATTTT
18	TRBD2	TRBV15	TRBJ2-7	NA	CATSRDFSPGTKAYEQYF	TGTGCCACCAGCAGAGACTTTTCCCCCGGGACTAAGGCCTACGAGCAGTACTTC
15	TRBD1	TRBV2	TRBJ1-4	NA	CASSEPRGQTSKLFF	TGTGCCAGCAGTGAGCCGAGGGGGCAAACTTCAAAACTGTTTTTT
15	NA	TRBV28	TRBJ1-4	NA	CASSQGGTTNEKLFF	TGTGCCAGCAGTCAAGGCGGGACTACTAATGAAAAACTGTTTTTT
14	TRBD1	TRBV28	TRBJ2-7	once	CASGLGTGLYEQYF	TGTGCCAGCGGACTGGGGACAGGACTGTACGAGCAGTACTTC
14	NA	TRBV1	TRBJ2-7	NA	CTSSPFGRHYEQYF	TGCACCAGCAGCCCGTTTGGCAGACACTACGAGCAGTACTTC
15	NA	TRBV15	TRBJ2-7	once	CATSRDRGSSYEQYF	TGTGCCACCAGCAGAGACAGGGGAAGCTCCTACGAGCAGTACTTC
12	NA	TRBV29-1	TRBJ2-4	medium-sized	CSVVDGENIQYF	TGCAGCGTTGTAGACGGAGAAAACATTCAGTACTTC
15	NA	TRBV6-6	TRBJ1-1	NA	CASIDPGEVDTEAFF	TGTGCCAGCATCGACCCTGGGGAAGTCGACACTGAAGCTTTCTTT
14	TRBD1	TRBV29-1	TRBJ1-5	NA	CSVPGTESNQPQHF	TGCAGCGTTCCCGGGACAGAGAGCAATCAGCCCCAGCATTTT
13	NA	TRBV10-3	TRBJ2-7	NA	CAISDGPSYEQYF	TGTGCCATCAGTGACGGACCGTCCTACGAGCAGTACTTC